This T cell receptor beta chain stems from a study of cytomegalovirus exposure and HLA in healthy donors. Overall study results and limits: V- and J-gene trimming in TCR beta was tied to a missense DCLRE1C variant by an analysis performed later.

About this clone itself: Its cognate antigen is unknown.

Deletions cut 1 base from V and 3 bases from J, with 12 bases between. The CDR3 covers 15 residues. Germline-derived CDR1 and CDR2 are SGHVS and FNYEAQ. Vbeta (60) and Jbeta (13) primers were used in the PCR. Methods used by the authors: There were tens of millions of unique TCR beta chains by a later count, and 10 million to 12 million of them were shared. The repertoire was sequenced with immunoSEQ multiplex PCR; TCRdb's copy has only in-frame clones and lacks some. V and J calls plus clone size are reproduced from that table; the DNA served to infer D and trimming. The repertoire holds 100,000 to 150,000 clones, with 78% as singletons.

J is TRBJ1-1 and V is TRBV7-6, with D tentatively TRBD1 (6 bases). The sample comprised PBMCs. The TCR was taken from a woman younger than 35 in good health and CMV-seronegative. CDR3 in amino acids: CASSLDPTGDTEAFF. The DNA for the CDR3 is TGTGCCAGCAGCTTAGACCCGACAGGCGACACTGAAGCTTTCTTT.